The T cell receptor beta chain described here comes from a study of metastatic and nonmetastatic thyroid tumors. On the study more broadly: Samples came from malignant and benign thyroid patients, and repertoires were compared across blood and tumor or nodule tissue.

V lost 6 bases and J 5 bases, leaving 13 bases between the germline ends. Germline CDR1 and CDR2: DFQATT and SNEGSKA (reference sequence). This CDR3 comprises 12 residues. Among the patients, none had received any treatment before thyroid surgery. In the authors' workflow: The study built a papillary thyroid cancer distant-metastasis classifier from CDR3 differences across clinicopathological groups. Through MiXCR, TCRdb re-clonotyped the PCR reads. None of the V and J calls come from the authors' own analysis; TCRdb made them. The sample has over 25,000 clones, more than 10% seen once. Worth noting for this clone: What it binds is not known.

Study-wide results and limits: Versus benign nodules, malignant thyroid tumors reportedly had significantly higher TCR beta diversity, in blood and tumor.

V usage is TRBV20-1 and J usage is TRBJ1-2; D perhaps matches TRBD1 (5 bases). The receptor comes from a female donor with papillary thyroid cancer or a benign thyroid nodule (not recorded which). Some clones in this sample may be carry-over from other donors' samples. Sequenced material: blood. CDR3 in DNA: TGCAGTGCCGGGACGGACCTGTATGGCTACACCTTC. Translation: CSAGTDLYGYTF.